The 23 T cell receptor beta chains in this list originate from one sample, sequenced in a study of blood T cells in healthy people across ages. The use of a sample-barcoded 5' primer and a J-beta primer mix characterized a second PCR of about 7 to 12 cycles. Via MiXCR, TCRdb re-called the 5' RACE reads, giving one row per CDR3 protein. The sample lists about a million distinct CDR3 sequences, 35% to 45% occurring once. The specimen sequenced was blood. These TCRs come from a man aged 18 to 29 in good health.

This clonotype was observed a few times. The CDR3 DNA reads TGTGCCAGCAGTCCACCCGAATCTACCTACGAGCAGTACTTC. It translates to CASSPPESTYEQYF. V is TRBV6-2 or TRBV6-3 and J is TRBJ2-7; D unclear. Germline V lookup: CDR1 MNHEY, CDR2 SVGEGT. The CDR3 covers 14 residues. V lost 5 bases to trimming and J lost 2 bases, with 13 bases between them.

The chain employs TRBV20-1 and TRBJ1-1; 7 bases are a match to TRBD1. Germline V gives CDR1 DFQATT, CDR2 SNEGSKA (reference sequence). This CDR3 is 10 amino acids long. V was pared by 5 bases and J by 8 bases, with 2 bases of the junction left unmatched. The chain's CDR3 is CSALTGEAFF. Written as DNA, the CDR3 is TGCAGTGCTTTGACAGGGGAAGCTTTCTTT.

The chain recombines TRBV20-1 with TRBJ1-2, with D uncertain. The CDR3 consists of 12 residues. V was shortened by 0 bases and J by 4 bases, with 6 bases between the two germline ends. CDR1 is DFQATT, CDR2 SNEGSKA, per germline (reference sequence). CDR3 residues: CSARELPYGYTF. As DNA, the CDR3 is TGCAGTGCTAGAGAGCTCCCCTATGGCTACACCTTC.

This clonotype was detected a few times. The gene calls are TRBV20-1 and TRBJ2-3, with 10 bases lining up with TRBD2. The CDR3 contains 16 residues. J lost 5 bases, V lost 6 bases, and 14 bases had no gene match. The germline V gene has CDR1 DFQATT and CDR2 SNEGSKA (reference sequence). In nucleotides, the CDR3 is TGCAGTGCCAACCCCCCGCTAGCGGGGGCTGAAGATACGCAGTATTTT. Translation gives CSANPPLAGAEDTQYF.

There are a few counts of this clonotype. The chain carries TRBV20-1 and TRBJ2-5; D is unresolved. Trimming cost V 5 bases and J 2 bases, with 15 bases left between them. The germline gives CDR1 DFQATT, CDR2 SNEGSKA (reference sequence). The CDR3 extends over 14 amino acids. The CDR3 region is CSAPPRRIQETQYF. The DNA of the CDR3 is TGCAGTGCTCCCCCCCGACGGATACAAGAGACCCAGTACTTC.

This clonotype has a handful of counts. This chain connects TRBV6-6 to TRBJ1-5, with D maybe TRBD1 (5 bases). The ends were cut back, 5 bases at V and 0 bases at J, with 17 bases in the middle. CDR1 and CDR2 from the germline V gene are MNHNY and SVGAGI (reference sequence). This CDR3 is 17 amino acids long. For the CDR3, the DNA is TGTGCCAGCAGTCCCATAGACAGAAAGTATAGCAATCAGCCCCAGCATTTT. Protein: CASSPIDRKYSNQPQHF.

This clonotype was seen only a few times. The rearrangement links TRBV9 to TRBJ2-2; 11 nucleotides match TRBD2. With V trimmed by 0 bases and J by 2 bases, 6 bases remained unmatched. Germline V lookup: CDR1 SGDLS, CDR2 YYNGEE. CDR3 length equals 18 residues. The CDR3: CASSVAGTSGPNTGELFF. CDR3 DNA: TGTGCCAGCAGCGTAGCCGGGACTAGCGGTCCAAACACCGGGGAGCTGTTTTTT.

The table lists this clonotype with a count of one. The J gene is TRBJ2-3, the V gene TRBV19; perhaps D is TRBD1 or TRBD2 (5 bases each). The CDR3 runs 15 residues. V was pared by 6 bases and J by 4 bases, with 17 bases between. Germline assignment: CDR1 LNHDA and CDR2 SQIVND (reference sequence). The CDR3 protein is CASRDLPGTPDTQYF. CDR3 nucleotides: TGTGCCAGTAGGGATCTCCCCGGGACGCCAGATACGCAGTATTTT.

This sequence joins TRBV2 and TRBJ1-6; D call uncertain. The V gene's germline CDR1 is SNHLY and CDR2 FYNNEI. The CDR3 spans 12 residues. V was shortened by 5 bases and J by 9 bases, with 8 bases between the two germline ends. CDR3 DNA: TGTGCCAGCAGTTACGGCGGTTCACCCCTCCACTTT. Its translation: CASSYGGSPLHF.

The genes are TRBV7-8 and TRBJ2-3; D gene unclear. CDR1 and CDR2 (germline): SGHVS, FQNEAQ. V shed 6 bases and J shed 6 bases, with 19 bases lying between them. The CDR3 has 15 residues. The CDR3 loop reads CASRPRWLVADTQYF. The DNA of the CDR3 is TGTGCCAGCAGACCCAGGTGGCTAGTGGCGGATACGCAGTATTTT. Filled out from reference TRBV7-8 and TRBJ2-3, the complete variable domain reads GAGVSQSPRYKVAKRGQDVALRCDPISGHVSLFWYQQALGQGPEFLTYFQNEAQLDKSGLPSDRFFAERPEGSVSTLKIQRTQQEDSAVYLCASRPRWLVADTQYFGPGTRLTVL.

This sequence joins TRBV12-3 or TRBV12-4 and TRBJ2-5, with TRBD1 identical over 8 bases. CDR3 size: 15 residues. V trimming: 6 bases; J trimming: 1 base; junction bases outside the gene matches: 7. The CDR3 spells CASRRAGGLQETQYF. The CDR3 DNA is TGTGCCAGCAGACGGGCAGGGGGCCTCCAAGAGACCCAGTACTTC.

CDR3 in amino acids: CASSLGGFGEQYF. CDR3 in DNA: TGTGCCAGCAGCTTAGGGGGGTTTGGCGAGCAGTACTTC. The chain couples TRBV13 to TRBJ2-4; no clear D. The closer fit of TRBJ2-7 to the DNA end suggests the J call may be wrong. Germline values: CDR1 PRHDT, CDR2 FYEKMQ (reference sequence). The CDR3 contains 13 residues.

The chain couples TRBV6-2 or TRBV6-3 to TRBJ2-7; the match to TRBD1 covers 9 bases. J lost 2 bases, V lost 6 bases, and 5 bases had no gene match. The CDR3 has 14 amino acids. Looked up from germline, CDR1 is MNHEY and CDR2 is SVGEGT. CDR3 sequence reads: CASSDRGITYEQYF. The DNA of the CDR3 is TGTGCCAGCAGCGACAGGGGGATAACCTACGAGCAGTACTTC.

The V call is TRBV20-1, the J call TRBJ2-7, with D possibly being TRBD1 or TRBD2 (5 bases each). Germline lookup yields CDR1 DFQATT and CDR2 SNEGSKA (reference sequence). CDR3 size: 14 residues. With 3 bases removed from V and 4 bases from J, the gap between germline ends came to 16 bases. The CDR3 nucleotides are TGCAGTGCTAGCAACCGGGACGGAATTTACGAGCAGTACTTC. Amino acids: CSASNRDGIYEQYF.

The chain joins TRBV12-3 or TRBV12-4 to TRBJ2-3, with a tentative D call TRBD1 (5 bases). The CDR3 totals 14 residues. Trimming left V 5 bases short and J 4 bases short, with 13 bases between. CDR3 DNA: TGTGCCAGCAGTAAACTGGTCAGGGCAGATACGCAGTATTTT. Translation gives CASSKLVRADTQYF.

The rearrangement links TRBV13 to TRBJ1-1; 7 bases match TRBD1. CDR3 length: 16 residues. Per germline, CDR1 PRHDT and CDR2 FYEKMQ (reference sequence). The J segment lost 4 bases and the V segment lost 0 bases, leaving 8 bases of the junction unmatched. Here the CDR3 DNA reads TGTGCCAGCAGCTTAGGGGAGGGGGCAGGGGGCACTGAAGCTTTCTTT. Its translation: CASSLGEGAGGTEAFF.

The J gene is TRBJ1-5, the V gene TRBV15; D gene unclear. V shed 2 bases and J shed 11 bases, with 13 bases lying between them. The CDR3 covers 13 residues. CDR1 LNHNV and CDR2 YYDKDF come from the germline V gene (reference sequence). CDR3 in DNA: TGTGCCACCAGCAGACATCAGCCGGCTACCCAGCATTTT. Translation gives CATSRHQPATQHF.

This clonotype has a handful of counts. The chain uses TRBV28 and TRBJ2-3, with a tentative D call TRBD1 (5 bases). The CDR3 has 18 amino acids. Germline V lookup: CDR1 MDHEN, CDR2 SYDVKM. V was trimmed by 5 bases and J by 0 bases, leaving 21 bases between them. DNA for the CDR3: TGTGCCAGCAGTGACAGCCCCTGGCTGGGCTCAAGCACAGATACGCAGTATTTT. Translating it yields CASSDSPWLGSSTDTQYF. The full variable domain, rest sourced from reference TRBV28 and TRBJ2-3, is DVKVTQSSRYLVKRTGEKVFLECVQDMDHENMFWYRQDPGLGLRLIYFSYDVKMKEKGDIPEGYSVSREKKERFSLILESASTNQTSMYLCASSDSPWLGSSTDTQYFGPGTRLTVL.

The table lists this clonotype with many counts. The chain employs TRBV7-2 and TRBJ1-5, with a weak D call TRBD1 (5 bases). Germline CDR1 is SGHTA and CDR2 is FQGNSA. CDR3 length equals 13 residues. Trimming removed 6 bases from V and 6 bases from J, with 12 bases in between. The CDR3 is CASRRGEGQPQHF. The DNA for the CDR3 is TGTGCCAGCAGACGAGGGGAGGGTCAGCCCCAGCATTTT.

This clonotype was counted a few times. V and J are TRBV5-1 and TRBJ1-2; unclear D gene. V lost 0 bases and J 0 bases, leaving 12 bases between the germline ends. The CDR3 runs 16 residues. Germline V gene sequence: CDR1 SGHRS, CDR2 YFSETQ. The CDR3 here is CASSLGRLQANYGYTF. The CDR3, as DNA: TGCGCCAGCAGCTTGGGCCGGTTGCAAGCTAACTATGGCTACACCTTC.

Points on this clonotype: A clone one base away is much larger, so this may be a read error. CDR3 sequence (DNA): TGCAGCACCCGAAGACGAGAGACCCAGTACTTC. Protein sequence: CSTRRRETQYF. V usage is TRBV29-1 and J usage is TRBJ2-5; D gene unclear. V dropped 8 bases and J dropped 4 bases, with 11 bases sitting between them. This CDR3 is 11 amino acids long. The germline V gene encodes CDR1 SQVTM and CDR2 ANQGSEA.

With regard to this clonotype: This may come from a read error, since a much larger clone is one base off. The rearrangement uses TRBV3-1 and TRBJ1-5; the D is unclear. The CDR3 runs to 13 residues. Trimming shortened V by 1 base and J by 7 bases, and 8 bases separated the two germline ends. Per germline, CDR1 LGHDT and CDR2 YNNKEL (reference sequence). The DNA for the CDR3 is TGTGCCAGCAGCCAAGCGGGGAGACAGCCCCAGCATTTT. This translates into CASSQAGRQPQHF. The whole variable domain, remainder taken from reference TRBV3-1 and TRBJ1-5, is DTAVSQTPKYLVTQMGNDKSIKCEQNLGHDTMYWYKQDSKKFLKIMFSYNNKELIINETVPNRFSPKSPDKAHLNLHINSLELGDSAVYFCASSQAGRQPQHFGDGTRLSIL.

The rearrangement joins TRBV2 to TRBJ2-1; D gene ambiguous. V lost 6 bases, J lost 9 bases, and 12 bases lay in between. The CDR3 spans 12 residues. The germline gives CDR1 SNHLY, CDR2 FYNNEI. The chain's CDR3 is CASRLSYGEQFF. CDR3 nucleotides: TGTGCCAGCAGACTGTCTTACGGTGAGCAGTTCTTC.